This entry concerns a single T cell receptor beta chain. Each individual donor underwent a draw of ten milliliters of peripheral blood. The use of a sample-barcoded 5' primer and a J-beta primer mix characterized a second PCR of about 7 to 12 cycles. TCRdb fed the 5' RACE reads into MiXCR, producing one record per CDR3 protein. The table includes about 1.8 million distinct CDR3 sequences, around 50% detected once. The data were taken from a study of blood T cells in healthy people across ages. The sequence came from a woman in her thirties or forties in good health. The specimen sequenced was blood.

Here the CDR3 DNA reads TGTGCCAGCAGTGATCAACCGGGACTAGGCACAGATACGCAGTATTTT. This gives the protein CASSDQPGLGTDTQYF. This chain uses TRBV25-1 with TRBJ2-3; 8 bases align to TRBD2. The length of the CDR3 is 16 residues. V gave up 3 bases and J gave up 1 base; unmatched junction bases: 6. Germline CDR1 and CDR2: MGHDK and SYGVNS.